The sequence of this TCR beta chain was determined in a study of regulatory T cells in long-lasting Graves disease. Germline V gives CDR1 SGHKS, CDR2 YYEKEE (reference sequence). The CDR3 has 16 amino acids. Trimming left V 6 bases short and J 5 bases short, with 23 bases between. As to time point: newly diagnosed GD, antithyroid drugs for less than 3 months. RNA isolated from PBMCs was used to make the TCR library. A few counts support this clonotype. Its matching antigen is unknown. Construction of the TCR beta libraries employed iRepertoire HTBI primers in conjunction with Arm-PCR of CDR3 regions. TCRdb recomputed calls from the multiplex PCR reads with MiXCR, one row per CDR3 protein. This table has hundreds of thousands of distinct CDR3 sequences, more than 15% appearing once. Findings and caveats of the study: Segments TRBV28, TRBJ1-2 and TRBJ2-5 showed preferential usage in persistent disease. Peripheral blood alone, not thyroid tissue, underwent study.

These same records also appear under a second study, on T cells in Graves' hyperthyroidism and ophthalmopathy. This second study notes: Participants, patients aged 18 to 65, had newly diagnosed hyperthyroidism with a duration under 2 months. HTBI primers were employed in a first-round RT-PCR of the TCR CDR3.

V gene TRBV5-5 combines with J gene TRBJ2-5, with D unresolved. Material: peripheral blood mononuclear cells (PBMCs), obtained at new diagnosis, from a patient treated with antithyroid drugs. The clonotype comes from a man aged 18 to 30 with Graves disease. The CDR3 DNA is TGTGCCAGCACTCCCCCTCCCTTTGGTAGTGGGGAGACCCAGTACTTC. Protein product: CASTPPPFGSGETQYF.